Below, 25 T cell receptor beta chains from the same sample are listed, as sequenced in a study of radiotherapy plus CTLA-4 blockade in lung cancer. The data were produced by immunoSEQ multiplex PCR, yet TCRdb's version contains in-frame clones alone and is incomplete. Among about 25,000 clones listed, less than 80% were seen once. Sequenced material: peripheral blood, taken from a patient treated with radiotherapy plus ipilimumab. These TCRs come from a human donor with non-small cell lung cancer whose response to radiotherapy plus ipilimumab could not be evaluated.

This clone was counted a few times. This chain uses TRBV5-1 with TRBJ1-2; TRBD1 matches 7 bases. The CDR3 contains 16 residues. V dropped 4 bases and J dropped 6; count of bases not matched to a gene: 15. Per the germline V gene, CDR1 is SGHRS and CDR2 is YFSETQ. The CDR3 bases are TGCGCCAGCAGCCCCTCGCGAGGGGGCGGATCAGATGGCTACACCTTC. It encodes CASSPSRGGGSDGYTF. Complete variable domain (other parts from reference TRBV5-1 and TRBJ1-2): KAGVTQTPRYLIKTRGQQVTLSCSPISGHRSVSWYQQTPGQGLQFLFEYFSETQRNKGNFPGRFSGRQFSNSRSEMNVSTLELGDSALYLCASSPSRGGGSDGYTFGSGTRLTVV.

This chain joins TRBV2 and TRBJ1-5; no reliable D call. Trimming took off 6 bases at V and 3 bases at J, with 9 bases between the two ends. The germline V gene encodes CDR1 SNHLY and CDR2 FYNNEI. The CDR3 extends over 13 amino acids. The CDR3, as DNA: TGTGCCAGCAGGGCAACGTACAATCAGCCCCAGCATTTT. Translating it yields CASRATYNQPQHF.

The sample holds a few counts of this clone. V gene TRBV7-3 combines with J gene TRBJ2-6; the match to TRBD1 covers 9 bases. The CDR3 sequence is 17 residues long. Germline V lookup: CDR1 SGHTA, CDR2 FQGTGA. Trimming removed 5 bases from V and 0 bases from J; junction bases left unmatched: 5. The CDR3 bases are TGTGCCAGCAGCCTGACAGGGGGGAGCTCTGGGGCCAACGTCCTGACTTTC. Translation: CASSLTGGSSGANVLTF.

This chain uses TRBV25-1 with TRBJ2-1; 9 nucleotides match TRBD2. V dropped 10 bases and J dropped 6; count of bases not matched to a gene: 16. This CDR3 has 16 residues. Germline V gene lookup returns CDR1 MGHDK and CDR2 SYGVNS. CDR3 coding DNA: TGTGCCAACTCCGGACTAGCGCGGGAGGAGGGCAATGAGCAGTTCTTC. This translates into CANSGLAREEGNEQFF. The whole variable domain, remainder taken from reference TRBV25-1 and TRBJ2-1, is EADIYQTPRYLVIGTGKKITLECSQTMGHDKMYWYQQDPGMELHLIHYSYGVNSTEKGDLSSESTVSRIRTEHFPLTLESARPSHTSQYLCANSGLAREEGNEQFFGPGTRLTVL.

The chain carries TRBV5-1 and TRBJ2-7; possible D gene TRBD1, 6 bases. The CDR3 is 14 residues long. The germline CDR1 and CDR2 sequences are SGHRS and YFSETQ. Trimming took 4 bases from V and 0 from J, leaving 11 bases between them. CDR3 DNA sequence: TGCGCCAGCAGCGAACAGGGACACTCCTACGAGCAGTACTTC. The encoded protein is CASSEQGHSYEQYF.

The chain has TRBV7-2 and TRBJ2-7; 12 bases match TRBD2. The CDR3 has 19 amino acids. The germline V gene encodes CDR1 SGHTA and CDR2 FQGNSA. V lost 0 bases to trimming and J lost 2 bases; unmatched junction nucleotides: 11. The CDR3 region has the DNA TGTGCCAGCAGCTTAGCCCTGACTAGCGGGAGTTGGGCTCCCTACGAGCAGTACTTC. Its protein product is CASSLALTSGSWAPYEQYF.

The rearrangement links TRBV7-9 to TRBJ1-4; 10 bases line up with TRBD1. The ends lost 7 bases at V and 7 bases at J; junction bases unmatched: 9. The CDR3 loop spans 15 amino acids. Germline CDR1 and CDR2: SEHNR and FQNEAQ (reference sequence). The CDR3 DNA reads TGTGCCAGCACTTTAGGCGGGACAGGGGCTGAAAAACTGTTTTTT. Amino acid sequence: CASTLGGTGAEKLFF.

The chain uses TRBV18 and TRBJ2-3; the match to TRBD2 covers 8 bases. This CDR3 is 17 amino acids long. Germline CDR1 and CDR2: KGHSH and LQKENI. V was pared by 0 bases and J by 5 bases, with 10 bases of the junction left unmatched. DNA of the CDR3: TGTGCCAGCTCACCACCGGGTGGGACTAGAGCTAGAGATACGCAGTATTTT. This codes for CASSPPGGTRARDTQYF.

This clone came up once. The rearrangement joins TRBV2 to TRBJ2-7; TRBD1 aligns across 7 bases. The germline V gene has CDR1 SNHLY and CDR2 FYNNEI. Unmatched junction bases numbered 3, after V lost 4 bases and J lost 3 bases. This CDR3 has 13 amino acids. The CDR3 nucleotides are TGTGCCAGCAGTGCACAGGGGATCTACGAGCAGTACTTC. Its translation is CASSAQGIYEQYF.

This chain's CDR3 is CASSLEGVGAYEQYF. The CDR3 DNA sequence: TGTGCCAGCAGCTTGGAGGGGGTAGGGGCCTACGAGCAGTACTTC. The chain is built from TRBV5-6 and TRBJ2-7; perhaps TRBD1 as D (6 bases). The CDR3 covers 15 residues. Germline values: CDR1 SGHDT, CDR2 YYEEEE. Trimming left V 0 bases short and J 2 bases short, with 12 bases between.

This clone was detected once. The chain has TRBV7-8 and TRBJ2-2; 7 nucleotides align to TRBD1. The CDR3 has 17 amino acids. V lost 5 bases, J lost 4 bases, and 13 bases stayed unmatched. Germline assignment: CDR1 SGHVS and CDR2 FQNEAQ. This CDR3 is CASSLAGRGSSTGELFF. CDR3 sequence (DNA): TGTGCCAGCAGCCTCGCCGGCAGGGGGTCGTCCACCGGGGAGCTGTTTTTT.

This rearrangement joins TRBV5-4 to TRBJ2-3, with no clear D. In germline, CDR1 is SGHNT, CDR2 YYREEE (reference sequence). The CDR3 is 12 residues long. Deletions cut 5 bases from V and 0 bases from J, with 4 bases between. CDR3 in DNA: TGTGCCAGCAGTCCTAGCACAGATACGCAGTATTTT. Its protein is CASSPSTDTQYF.

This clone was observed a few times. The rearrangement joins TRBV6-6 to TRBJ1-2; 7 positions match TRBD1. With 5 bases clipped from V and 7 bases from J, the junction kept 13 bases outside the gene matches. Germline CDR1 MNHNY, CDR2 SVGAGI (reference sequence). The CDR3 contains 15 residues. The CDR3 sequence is CASSPPGGRMRGYTF. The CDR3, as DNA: TGTGCCAGCAGTCCCCCAGGGGGACGGATGCGTGGCTACACCTTC.

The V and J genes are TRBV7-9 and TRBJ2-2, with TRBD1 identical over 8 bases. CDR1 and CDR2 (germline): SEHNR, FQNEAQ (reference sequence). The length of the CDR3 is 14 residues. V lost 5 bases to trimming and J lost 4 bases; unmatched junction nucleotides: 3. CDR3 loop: CASSLDRGTGELFF. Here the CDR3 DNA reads TGTGCCAGCAGCCTCGACAGGGGCACCGGGGAGCTGTTTTTT.

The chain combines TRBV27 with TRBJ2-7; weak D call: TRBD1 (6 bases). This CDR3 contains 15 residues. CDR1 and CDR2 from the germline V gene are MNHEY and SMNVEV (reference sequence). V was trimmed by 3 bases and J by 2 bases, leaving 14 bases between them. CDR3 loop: CASSFPGAPPYEQYF. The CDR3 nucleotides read TGTGCCAGCAGTTTTCCAGGGGCGCCCCCCTACGAGCAGTACTTC.

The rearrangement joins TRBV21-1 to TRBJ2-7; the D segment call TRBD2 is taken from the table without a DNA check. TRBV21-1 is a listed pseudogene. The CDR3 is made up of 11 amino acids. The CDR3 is CASSNPDEQYF. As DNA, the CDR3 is TGTGCCAGCAGCAATCCCGACGAGCAGTACTTC.

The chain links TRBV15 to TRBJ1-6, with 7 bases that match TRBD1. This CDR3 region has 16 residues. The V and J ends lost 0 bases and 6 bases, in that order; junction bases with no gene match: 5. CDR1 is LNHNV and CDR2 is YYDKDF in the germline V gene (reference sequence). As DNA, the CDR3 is TGTGCCACCAGCAGAGATACACGGGACAGTAATTCACCCCTCCACTTT. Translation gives CATSRDTRDSNSPLHF.

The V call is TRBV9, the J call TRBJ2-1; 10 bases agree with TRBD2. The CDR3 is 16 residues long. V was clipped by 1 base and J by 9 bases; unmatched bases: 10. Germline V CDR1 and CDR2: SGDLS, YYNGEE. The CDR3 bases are TGTGCCAGCAGCGTATCTCCTAGCGGGAGAAACGGTGAGCAGTTCTTC. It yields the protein CASSVSPSGRNGEQFF.

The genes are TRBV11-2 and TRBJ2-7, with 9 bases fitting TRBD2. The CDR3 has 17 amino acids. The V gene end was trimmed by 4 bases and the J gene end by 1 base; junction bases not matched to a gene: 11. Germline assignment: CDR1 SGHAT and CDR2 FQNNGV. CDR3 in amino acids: CASSSTISSGASYEQYF. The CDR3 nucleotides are TGTGCCAGCAGCTCTACGATCTCTAGCGGGGCATCCTACGAGCAGTACTTC.

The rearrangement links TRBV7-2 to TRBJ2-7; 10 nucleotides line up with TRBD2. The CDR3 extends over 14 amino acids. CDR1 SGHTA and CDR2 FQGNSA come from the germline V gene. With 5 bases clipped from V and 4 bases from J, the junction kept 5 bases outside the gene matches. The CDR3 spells CASSASGSRYEQYF. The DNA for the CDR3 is TGTGCCAGCAGCGCTAGCGGGAGTAGGTACGAGCAGTACTTC.

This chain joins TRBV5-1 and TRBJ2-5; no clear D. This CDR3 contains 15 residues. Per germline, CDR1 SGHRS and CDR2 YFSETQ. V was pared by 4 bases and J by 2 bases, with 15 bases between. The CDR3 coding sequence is TGCGCCAGCAGCCAACAACTGGGCCCTCAAGAGACCCAGTACTTC. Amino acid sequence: CASSQQLGPQETQYF.

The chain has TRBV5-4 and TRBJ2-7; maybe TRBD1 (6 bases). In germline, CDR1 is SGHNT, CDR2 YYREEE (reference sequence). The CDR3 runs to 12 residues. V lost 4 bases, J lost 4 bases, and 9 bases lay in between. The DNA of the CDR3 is TGTGCCAGCAGCAAACAGGGTTACGAGCAGTACTTC. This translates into CASSKQGYEQYF.

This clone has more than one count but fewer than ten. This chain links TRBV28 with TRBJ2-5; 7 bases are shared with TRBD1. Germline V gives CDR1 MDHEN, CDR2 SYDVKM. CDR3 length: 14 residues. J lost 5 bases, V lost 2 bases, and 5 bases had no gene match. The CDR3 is CASSLAGGEETQYF. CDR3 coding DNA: TGTGCCAGCAGTTTAGCAGGGGGTGAGGAGACCCAGTACTTC. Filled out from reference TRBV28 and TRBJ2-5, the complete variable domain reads DVKVTQSSRYLVKRTGEKVFLECVQDMDHENMFWYRQDPGLGLRLIYFSYDVKMKEKGDIPEGYSVSREKKERFSLILESASTNQTSMYLCASSLAGGEETQYFGPGTRLLVL.

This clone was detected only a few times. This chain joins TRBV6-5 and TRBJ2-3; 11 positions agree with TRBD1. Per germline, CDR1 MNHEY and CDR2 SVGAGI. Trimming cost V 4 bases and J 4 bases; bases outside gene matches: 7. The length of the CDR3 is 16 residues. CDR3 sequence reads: CASSSDRGLSADTQYF. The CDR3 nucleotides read TGTGCCAGCAGTTCGGACAGGGGGCTCTCGGCAGATACGCAGTATTTT.

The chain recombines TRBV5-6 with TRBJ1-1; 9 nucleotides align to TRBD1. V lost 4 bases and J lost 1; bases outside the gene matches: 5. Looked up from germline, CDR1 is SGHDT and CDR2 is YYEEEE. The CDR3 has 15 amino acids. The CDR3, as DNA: TGTGCCAGCAGCCCAGGGGGACAGGGGAACACTGAAGCTTTCTTT. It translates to CASSPGGQGNTEAFF. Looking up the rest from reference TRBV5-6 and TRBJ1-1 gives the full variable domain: DAGVTQSPTHLIKTRGQQVTLRCSPKSGHDTVSWYQQALGQGPQFIFQYYEEEERQRGNFPDRFSGHQFPNYSSELNVNALLLGDSALYLCASSPGGQGNTEAFFGQGTRLTVV.